The 17 T cell receptor beta chains below were found in one sample sequenced in a study of shared clonotypes between healthy human individuals. Assay used: immunoSEQ multiplex PCR; TCRdb lists only in-frame clones, some missing. Of 2 million to 2.5 million clones in the sample, 80% to 95% were seen once. The sequencing input was naive CD4+ T cells from PBMCs. Subset in this sample: CD45RA+ positively selected. The receptors were sampled from a man between 18 and 29 years old in good health. Some clones in this sample may be carry-over from other donors' samples.

This clone was observed a single time. The V gene is TRBV14, the J gene TRBJ2-7; perhaps TRBD1 as D (6 bases). Germline CDR1 and CDR2: SGHDN and FVKESK. The ends were cut back, 4 bases at V and 4 bases at J, with 17 bases in the middle. This CDR3 has 15 amino acids. CDR3 DNA: TGTGCCAGCAGCCGAGGTACAGGGTTGAATTACGAGCAGTACTTC. Translated, it gives CASSRGTGLNYEQYF. The variable domain in full, completed from reference TRBV14 and TRBJ2-7, reads EAGVTQFPSHSVIEKGQTVTLRCDPISGHDNLYWYRRVMGKEIKFLLHFVKESKQDESGMPNNRFLAERTGGTYSTLKVQPAELEDSGVYFCASSRGTGLNYEQYFGPGTRLTVT.

Concerning this clone: Distinct nucleotide sequences in the sample also encode this CDR3. This rearrangement joins TRBV27 to TRBJ1-1, with 7 bases identical to TRBD1. The CDR3 sequence is 13 residues long. V lost 5 bases, J lost 4 bases, and 4 bases stayed unmatched. The germline gives CDR1 MNHEY, CDR2 SMNVEV (reference sequence). As DNA, the CDR3 is TGTGCCAGCAGTCCCAGGGGGGGCACTGAAGCTTTCTTT. Translating gives CASSPRGGTEAFF.

The genes are TRBV28 and TRBJ2-7; D unclear. V dropped 5 bases and J dropped 6 bases, with 14 bases sitting between them. The CDR3 runs 13 residues. Germline loops: CDR1 MDHEN, CDR2 SYDVKM. This chain's CDR3 is CASSPLLRREQYF. In DNA form, the CDR3 reads TGTGCCAGCAGTCCTCTACTTCGGCGCGAGCAGTACTTC.

The chain employs TRBV27 and TRBJ1-1; D gene uncertain. The CDR3 length is 14 residues. Germline values: CDR1 MNHEY, CDR2 SMNVEV (reference sequence). V lost 2 bases and J 0 bases, leaving 7 bases between the germline ends. DNA for the CDR3: TGTGCCAGCAGTTTAATAGCGATGAACACTGAAGCTTTCTTT. It is translated as CASSLIAMNTEAFF.

V gene TRBV28 combines with J gene TRBJ2-1, with TRBD2 matching over 13 bases. Looked up from germline, CDR1 is MDHEN and CDR2 is SYDVKM. The CDR3 has 16 amino acids. The V segment lost 2 bases and the J segment 3 bases; nucleotides outside the gene matches: 1. The CDR3, as DNA: TGTGCCAGCAGTTTAGGGACTAGCGGGAACTACAATGAGCAGTTCTTC. This encodes CASSLGTSGNYNEQFF.

With respect to this clone: The sample contains more than one DNA sequence encoding this CDR3. The chain couples TRBV5-1 to TRBJ2-1; 11 bases map to TRBD2. Germline V gives CDR1 SGHRS, CDR2 YFSETQ. Trimming at V came to 5 bases and at J to 0 bases, leaving 7 bases not matched to a gene. The CDR3 covers 17 residues. In DNA form, the CDR3 reads TGCGCCAGCAGTGGCGGAACTAGCGGGAGCTCCTACAATGAGCAGTTCTTC. Translation: CASSGGTSGSSYNEQFF.

The chain joins TRBV9 to TRBJ2-1, with no clear D. The V gene lost 6 bases and the J gene lost 1 base, with 14 bases spanning the gap. Per the germline V gene, CDR1 is SGDLS and CDR2 is YYNGEE. This CDR3 is built from 15 residues. The CDR3 is CASTTGIQSYNEQFF. CDR3 nucleotide sequence: TGTGCCAGCACCACTGGGATACAATCCTACAATGAGCAGTTCTTC. Together with reference TRBV9 and TRBJ2-1, the CDR3 gives the full variable domain: DSGVTQTPKHLITATGQRVTLRCSPRSGDLSVYWYQQSLDQGLQFLIQYYNGEERAKGNILERFSAQQFPDLHSELNLSSLELGDSALYFCASTTGIQSYNEQFFGPGTRLTVL.

In DNA form, the CDR3 reads TGCAGTGCTATCCCCGGCGGGGGCTACACCTTC. Amino acid sequence: CSAIPGGGYTF. The rearrangement uses TRBV20-1 and TRBJ1-2, with D unclear. This CDR3 has 11 residues. Deletions cut 4 bases from V and 8 bases from J, with 11 bases between. CDR1 is DFQATT and CDR2 is SNEGSKA in the germline V gene (reference sequence).

V gene TRBV6-6 combines with J gene TRBJ2-7; D may be TRBD1 (6 bases). This CDR3 contains 13 residues. V lost 4 bases, J lost 8 bases, and 15 bases lay in between. The V gene's germline CDR1 is MNHNY and CDR2 SVGAGI (reference sequence). The CDR3 is CASSFATGNKQYF. The CDR3 bases are TGTGCCAGCAGTTTTGCGACAGGTAACAAGCAGTACTTC.

This clone was counted once. The genes are TRBV9 and TRBJ2-6, with 7 bases lining up with TRBD1. Germline loops: CDR1 SGDLS, CDR2 YYNGEE. This CDR3 region has 19 residues. V trimming: 4 bases; J trimming: 1 base; junction bases outside the gene matches: 14. CDR3 coding DNA: TGTGCCAGCAGCCTCGCTCGAGGGGGCCCTTTTTCTGGGGCCAACGTCCTGACTTTC. It codes for CASSLARGGPFSGANVLTF. Drawing the rest from reference TRBV9 and TRBJ2-6, the complete variable domain is DSGVTQTPKHLITATGQRVTLRCSPRSGDLSVYWYQQSLDQGLQFLIQYYNGEERAKGNILERFSAQQFPDLHSELNLSSLELGDSALYFCASSLARGGPFSGANVLTFGAGSRLTVL.

Points on this clone: Other DNA sequences in the sample encode the same CDR3. The chain recombines TRBV9 with TRBJ2-7, with D perhaps matching TRBD1 or TRBD2 (5 bases each). Trimming took 4 bases from V and 6 from J, leaving 14 bases between them. The CDR3 totals 13 residues. Germline V lookup: CDR1 SGDLS, CDR2 YYNGEE. The CDR3 sequence is CASSSRGGSEQYF. CDR3 nucleotide sequence: TGTGCCAGCAGCTCCCGGGGCGGCTCCGAGCAGTACTTC.

The genes are TRBV27 and TRBJ1-6, with a tentative D call TRBD1 (6 bases). V lost 5 bases and J lost 7, with 15 bases in between. Germline CDR1 is MNHEY and CDR2 is SMNVEV (reference sequence). The CDR3 consists of 15 residues. The chain's CDR3 is CASSITTGPNSPLHF. The CDR3 DNA reads TGTGCCAGCAGTATCACAACAGGGCCGAATTCACCCCTCCACTTT.

Worth noting for this clone: The identical CDR3 is also encoded by other nucleotide sequences in the sample. The chain carries TRBV5-1 and TRBJ2-1, with unresolved D. V was clipped by 0 bases and J by 5 bases, with 6 bases between them. The CDR3 extends over 13 amino acids. Per the germline V gene, CDR1 is SGHRS and CDR2 is YFSETQ. The DNA for the CDR3 is TGCGCCAGCAGCTTGGCTGGTAACAATGAGCAGTTCTTC. Its protein is CASSLAGNNEQFF.

V is TRBV6-6 and J is TRBJ2-7; tentatively, D is TRBD2 (6 bases). Trimming shortened V by 2 bases and J by 0 bases, and 8 bases separated the two germline ends. The CDR3 is 14 residues long. CDR1 is MNHNY and CDR2 is SVGAGI in the germline V gene (reference sequence). CDR3 in DNA: TGTGCCAGCAGTTACGGGGGGACCTCCTACGAGCAGTACTTC. Translation gives CASSYGGTSYEQYF.

This clone occurred once. In the same sample, other DNA sequences code for this CDR3. This sequence joins TRBV9 and TRBJ2-1; 8 bases match TRBD2. This CDR3 is built from 15 residues. Losses at the gene ends were 5 bases for V and 2 bases for J; bases not matched to a gene: 6. The V gene's germline CDR1 is SGDLS and CDR2 YYNGEE. The DNA of the CDR3 is TGTGCCAGCAGTCCAAGCGGGAGACCCTACAATGAGCAGTTCTTC. Translating gives CASSPSGRPYNEQFF.

This chain connects TRBV6-6 to TRBJ2-3, with D unresolved. Trimming pared 0 bases from V and 4 bases from J, leaving 14 bases between. Germline values: CDR1 MNHNY, CDR2 SVGAGI (reference sequence). This CDR3 region has 16 residues. The CDR3 coding sequence is TGTGCCAGCAGTTACTCGCTCAACGGGCGCGCAGATACGCAGTATTTT. The encoded protein is CASSYSLNGRADTQYF.

This chain links TRBV18 with TRBJ1-1; 9 bases are shared with TRBD1. The CDR3 runs to 16 residues. V lost 4 bases, J lost 7 bases, and 13 bases stayed unmatched. The germline gives CDR1 KGHSH, CDR2 LQKENI. CDR3 residues: CASSQSKIQGANEAFF. In nucleotides, the CDR3 is TGTGCCAGCTCACAGAGCAAAATACAGGGGGCTAATGAAGCTTTCTTT.